This T cell receptor beta chain was recorded in a study of glioma-infiltrating T cells. Study-wide background: Glioblastomas were WHO grade IV, sampled at first diagnosis; low-grade were grade II. The study's findings and limits: A blood CDR3 motif signature was depleted in highly divergent patients. Tissue-blood divergence was below expectation in non-neoplastic patients, above in gliomas.

The CDR3 is 18 amino acids. Deletions cut 2 bases from V and 7 bases from J, with 21 bases between. Per the germline V gene, CDR1 is LGHNA and CDR2 is YSLEER. Amplification of TCR alpha and beta CDR3 regions from RNA used iRepertoire nested multiplex PCR. For one-step reverse transcription and amplification, about 90-450 ng of tissue mRNA or PBMC total RNA was used. TCRdb processed the multiplex PCR reads anew with MiXCR; each CDR3 protein has one entry. The profile shows about 380,000 distinct CDR3 sequences, approximately 42% of them singletons. As concerns this clonotype: Antigen: not known.

Sequencing was performed on glioma tissue, nonneoplastic brain tissue, or PBMCs (not recorded which). The chain carries TRBV4-3 and TRBJ1-6; perhaps TRBD1 as D (6 bases). The TCR originated in a human donor with low-grade glioma or glioblastoma, undergoing nonglioma brain surgery, or in good health (not recorded which). CDR3 loop: CASSQHQGKGYMNSPLHF. CDR3 nucleotide sequence: TGCGCCAGCAGCCAACATCAGGGGAAGGGATATATGAATTCACCCCTCCACTTT.